This T cell receptor beta chain was identified in a study of a mutant IDH1 vaccine in newly diagnosed glioma. Study-wide results and caveats: In 90% to 95% of patients, immune responses induced by the vaccine occurred.

The protocol was immunoSEQ multiplex PCR, while the TCRdb copy is restricted to in-frame clones and leaves out a portion. In the table there are around 58,000 clones, approximately 82% of which are singletons. Time point meaning: week 5, during vaccination. One vaccine dose held 300 ug of mutant IDH1 20-mer peptide and came with topical imiquimod. Concerning this clone itself: Its target is unknown.

This TCR was recovered from a man between 25 and 39 years old with glioma. The input for sequencing was PBMCs, taken from a glioma patient whose treatment included an IDH1 peptide vaccine.

The CDR3 sequence is CASSFRGRGTEAFF. CDR3 bases: TGCGCCAGCAGCTTCAGGGGGCGAGGAACTGAAGCTTTCTTT. The gene calls are TRBV5-1 and TRBJ1-1; TRBD1 matches 8 bases. Losses at the gene ends were 2 bases for V and 5 bases for J; bases not matched to a gene: 5. CDR1 SGHRS and CDR2 YFSETQ come from the germline V gene. The CDR3 covers 14 residues. Filled out from reference TRBV5-1 and TRBJ1-1, the complete variable domain reads KAGVTQTPRYLIKTRGQQVTLSCSPISGHRSVSWYQQTPGQGLQFLFEYFSETQRNKGNFPGRFSGRQFSNSRSEMNVSTLELGDSALYLCASSFRGRGTEAFFGQGTRLTVV.